Listed below are T cell receptor beta chains from one sample, sequenced in a study of fetal regulatory T cell absence and autoimmunity. The table came from immunoSEQ multiplex PCR; TCRdb's copy has only in-frame clones and leaves some out. The table shows more than 90,000 clones, with 60% to 80% occurring only once. The material sequenced was pancreas tissue. Every receptor here comes from a male donor with IPEX syndrome. The CDR3 runs from the conserved cysteine through the conserved F or W. Each record gives: clone size, J gene, D gene, V gene, CDR3 DNA, CDR3 protein. The D gene is left open where the match is weak. Not every row has a clone size; where given, it reads once, few, many or a size class.

abundance: .
j_gene: TRBJ1-1
d_gene: .
v_gene: TRBV6-5
CDR3nt: TGTGCCAGCAGTTACAGACAGATGAACACTGAAGCTTTCTTT
CDR3aa: CASSYRQMNTEAFF

abundance: .
j_gene: TRBJ2-7
d_gene: .
v_gene: TRBV5-1
CDR3nt: TGCGCCAGCAGCTTGGGACAAAACTACGAGCAGTACTTC
CDR3aa: CASSLGQNYEQYF

abundance: .
j_gene: TRBJ1-1
d_gene: .
v_gene: TRBV5-6
CDR3nt: TGTGCCAGCAGCTTGGACAGCGCAGGGATGAACACTGAAGCTTTCTTT
CDR3aa: CASSLDSAGMNTEAFF

abundance: .
j_gene: TRBJ2-3
d_gene: TRBD2
v_gene: TRBV27
CDR3nt: TGTGCCAGCAGAGTGGCGGGAGCAAGCACAGATACGCAGTATTTT
CDR3aa: CASRVAGASTDTQYF

abundance: .
j_gene: TRBJ2-6
d_gene: TRBD1
v_gene: TRBV27
CDR3nt: TGTGCCAGCAGTCCCGGGACAGGGGGCGCTGGGGCCAACGTCCTGACTTTC
CDR3aa: CASSPGTGGAGANVLTF

abundance: .
j_gene: TRBJ1-4
d_gene: .
v_gene: TRBV7-9
CDR3nt: TGTGCCAGCAGCTTAGCTGACACAGGGAGAAGTCGTGAAAAACTGTTTTTT
CDR3aa: CASSLADTGRSREKLFF

abundance: .
j_gene: TRBJ1-1
d_gene: .
v_gene: TRBV7-6
CDR3nt: TGTGCCAGCAGCCCCCGGGGGGGCACTGAAGCTTTCTTT
CDR3aa: CASSPRGGTEAFF

abundance: few
j_gene: TRBJ1-2
d_gene: TRBD1
v_gene: TRBV4-1
CDR3nt: TGCGCCAGCAGCCCAGTCCCGGGACAGGGGGCGCTGGGCTACACCTTC
CDR3aa: CASSPVPGQGALGYTF

abundance: .
j_gene: TRBJ2-7
d_gene: .
v_gene: TRBV11-2
CDR3nt: TGTGCCAGCAGTTCCCTCGAGGGGCGCTCCTACGAGCAGTACTTC
CDR3aa: CASSSLEGRSYEQYF

abundance: .
j_gene: TRBJ1-5
d_gene: .
v_gene: TRBV19
CDR3nt: TGTGCCAGTTCCACTGGCAATCAGCCCCAGCATTTT
CDR3aa: CASSTGNQPQHF

abundance: .
j_gene: TRBJ1-1
d_gene: .
v_gene: TRBV11-2
CDR3nt: TGTGCCAGCAGCTTAAGGGTGGCGGACACTGAAGCTTTCTTT
CDR3aa: CASSLRVADTEAFF

abundance: .
j_gene: TRBJ2-2
d_gene: .
v_gene: TRBV21-1
CDR3nt: TGTGCCAGCAGCAAGCGCACCGGGGAGCTGTTTTTT
CDR3aa: CASSKRTGELFF

abundance: .
j_gene: TRBJ1-5
d_gene: TRBD1
v_gene: TRBV19
CDR3nt: TGTGCCAGTAGTAAACCGGGACAGGGTAGCAATCAGCCCCAGCATTTT
CDR3aa: CASSKPGQGSNQPQHF

abundance: .
j_gene: TRBJ2-7
d_gene: TRBD1
v_gene: TRBV18
CDR3nt: TGTGCCAGCTCTGGGACAGGGCCCACCTACGAGCAGTACTTC
CDR3aa: CASSGTGPTYEQYF

abundance: .
j_gene: TRBJ1-3
d_gene: .
v_gene: TRBV30
CDR3nt: TGTGCCTGGAGTCTCGGGGAGACTGGAAACACCATATATTTT
CDR3aa: CAWSLGETGNTIYF

abundance: .
j_gene: TRBJ1-2
d_gene: .
v_gene: TRBV13
CDR3nt: TGTGCCAGCAGCCCAAGGCTGGCAGGGGCGTGGGGCTACACCTTC
CDR3aa: CASSPRLAGAWGYTF

abundance: .
j_gene: TRBJ2-7
d_gene: TRBD2
v_gene: TRBV7-2
CDR3nt: TGTGCCAGCAGCCCACCGGGACTAGCGGGGGGGTACGAGCAGTACTTC
CDR3aa: CASSPPGLAGGYEQYF

abundance: .
j_gene: TRBJ2-1
d_gene: .
v_gene: TRBV7-9
CDR3nt: TGTGCCAGCAGCTTGAGGGGGGGCCACAATGAGCAGTTCTTC
CDR3aa: CASSLRGGHNEQFF

abundance: .
j_gene: TRBJ2-5
d_gene: TRBD1
v_gene: TRBV29-1
CDR3nt: TGCAGCGTTGAGTCTGTTAGGACAGGGGTCCGGGGGACCCAGTACTTC
CDR3aa: CSVESVRTGVRGTQYF

abundance: .
j_gene: TRBJ2-7
d_gene: .
v_gene: TRBV5-6
CDR3nt: TGTGCCAGCAGCTTGCGGACAAATTACTACGAGCAGTACTTC
CDR3aa: CASSLRTNYYEQYF

abundance: few
j_gene: TRBJ1-1
d_gene: .
v_gene: TRBV19
CDR3nt: TGTGCCAGTAGTCAGGGGTCCTTCACTGAAGCTTTCTTT
CDR3aa: CASSQGSFTEAFF

abundance: .
j_gene: TRBJ1-1
d_gene: .
v_gene: TRBV4-3
CDR3nt: TGCGCCAGCAGCCAAGATGGGGGCACTGAAGCTTTCTTT
CDR3aa: CASSQDGGTEAFF

abundance: .
j_gene: TRBJ2-3
d_gene: .
v_gene: TRBV5-1
CDR3nt: TGCGCCAGCAGCTTAGCGGGCACAGATACGCAGTATTTT
CDR3aa: CASSLAGTDTQYF

abundance: .
j_gene: TRBJ2-7
d_gene: TRBD1
v_gene: TRBV19
CDR3nt: TGTGCCAGTAGTATAGATTTCAGGGGGCCTCCCTACGAGCAGTACTTC
CDR3aa: CASSIDFRGPPYEQYF

abundance: few
j_gene: TRBJ2-7
d_gene: TRBD1
v_gene: TRBV27
CDR3nt: TGTGCCAGCAGAGCAGAGAGTGGGACAGGGGGATTCGACGAGCAGTACTTC
CDR3aa: CASRAESGTGGFDEQYF

abundance: .
j_gene: TRBJ1-5
d_gene: .
v_gene: TRBV6-1
CDR3nt: TGTGCCAGCAGTGAAGGAGGTCAGCCCCAGCATTTT
CDR3aa: CASSEGGQPQHF

abundance: .
j_gene: TRBJ1-3
d_gene: .
v_gene: TRBV30
CDR3nt: TGTGCCTGGGAAAGGAAGCAGGTATCCTTCTCTGGAAACACCATATATTTT
CDR3aa: CAWERKQVSFSGNTIYF

abundance: .
j_gene: TRBJ1-1
d_gene: TRBD1
v_gene: TRBV5-3
CDR3nt: TGTGCCAGAAGCTTGGAAGCAGGGGGTAGGAACACTGAAGCTTTCTTT
CDR3aa: CARSLEAGGRNTEAFF

abundance: few
j_gene: TRBJ1-2
d_gene: TRBD1
v_gene: TRBV7-2
CDR3nt: TGTGCCAGCAGCTTAGCACAGGGGAACTATGGCTACACCTTC
CDR3aa: CASSLAQGNYGYTF

abundance: .
j_gene: TRBJ1-5
d_gene: TRBD1
v_gene: TRBV5-1
CDR3nt: TGCGCCAGCAGCTTGTCCGGGACAGGGGGCGGTCAGCCCCAGCATTTT
CDR3aa: CASSLSGTGGGQPQHF

abundance: .
j_gene: TRBJ2-3
d_gene: TRBD2
v_gene: TRBV14
CDR3nt: TGTGCCAGCAGCCTTCGGACTAGCGCCCATACGCAGTATTTT
CDR3aa: CASSLRTSAHTQYF

abundance: once
j_gene: TRBJ2-1
d_gene: TRBD2
v_gene: TRBV19
CDR3nt: TGTGCCAGTAGTAGGACTAGCGGCTCCTACAATGAGCAGTTCTTC
CDR3aa: CASSRTSGSYNEQFF

abundance: .
j_gene: TRBJ2-7
d_gene: TRBD2
v_gene: TRBV18
CDR3nt: TGTGCCAGCTCACCACGGGTCCTAGCGGGGGAGCCTAAGGAGCAGTACTTC
CDR3aa: CASSPRVLAGEPKEQYF

abundance: .
j_gene: TRBJ2-7
d_gene: .
v_gene: TRBV5-1
CDR3nt: TGCGCCAGCAGCTTGGCGGGTTTCTCCTACGAGCAGTACTTC
CDR3aa: CASSLAGFSYEQYF

abundance: .
j_gene: TRBJ2-5
d_gene: .
v_gene: TRBV27
CDR3nt: TGTGCCAGCAGAACTGGGAGTAGCGCGGTCCAAGAGACCCAGTACTTC
CDR3aa: CASRTGSSAVQETQYF